Listed here is a single T cell receptor (beta chain). Its antigen is unknown. Deep was the level used in running the assay. TCRdb's table, derived via immunoSEQ multiplex PCR, lists solely in-frame clones and lacks some. The sample has about 1.5 million clones; over 95% are singletons. The sample comes from a study of shared clonotypes between healthy human individuals. Turning to the study itself: Donors had three CD4 naive, three CD4 memory, two CD8 naive and one CD8 memory plate apiece. General study points: Generation of non-shared clonotypes was less probable than generation of clonotypes shared by all four donors.

The CDR3 totals 16 residues. J gave up 2 bases and V 1 base, and 4 bases lay outside the gene matches. Germline V gene lookup returns CDR1 SGHTA and CDR2 FQGNSA. The investigators split CD4+ cells into a CD45RA+ naive subset and a CD45RA-negative memory subset. The receptor was isolated from a man aged 25-45 years in good health. The sequenced sample was naive CD4+ T cells sorted from blood. Sample subset: CD45RA+ positively selected. This chain connects TRBV7-2 to TRBJ2-7; 11 bases are a match to TRBD2. CDR3 sequence (DNA): TGTGCCAGCAGCTTAGGTGGTAGCGGGAGGGCCTACGAGCAGTACTTC. Its protein is CASSLGGSGRAYEQYF.